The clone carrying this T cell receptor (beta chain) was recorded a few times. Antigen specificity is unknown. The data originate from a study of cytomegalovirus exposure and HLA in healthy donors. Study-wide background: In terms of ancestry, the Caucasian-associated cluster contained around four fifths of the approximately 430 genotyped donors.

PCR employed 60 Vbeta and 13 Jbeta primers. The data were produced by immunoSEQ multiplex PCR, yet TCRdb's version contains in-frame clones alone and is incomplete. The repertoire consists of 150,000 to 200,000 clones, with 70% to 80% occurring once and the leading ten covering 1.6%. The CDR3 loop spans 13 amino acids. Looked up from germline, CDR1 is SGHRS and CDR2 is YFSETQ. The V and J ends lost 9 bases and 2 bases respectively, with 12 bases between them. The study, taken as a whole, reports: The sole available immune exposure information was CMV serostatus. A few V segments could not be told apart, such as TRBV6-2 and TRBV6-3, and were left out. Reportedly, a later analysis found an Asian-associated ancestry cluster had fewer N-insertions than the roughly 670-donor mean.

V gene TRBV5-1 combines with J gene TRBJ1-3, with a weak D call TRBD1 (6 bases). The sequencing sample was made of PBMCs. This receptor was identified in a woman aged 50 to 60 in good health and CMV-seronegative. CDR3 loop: CATSQGTGNTIYF. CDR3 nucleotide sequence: TGCGCCACCTCGCAGGGGACTGGAAACACCATATATTTT.